These 18 T cell receptor beta chains were all obtained from the same sample, sequenced in a study of response to subunit inactivated influenza vaccine. MiXCR, applied by TCRdb to the RT-PCR reads, yields one record per CDR3 protein. The sample carries around 520,000 distinct CDR3 sequences, roughly 23% recorded once. This sample comprised CD4+ T cells sorted from PBMCs, obtained roughly 5 days after vaccination. Source of these receptors: a man aged 50-59 years who received an inactivated influenza vaccine.

V and J are TRBV9 and TRBJ2-2; a possible D gene is TRBD2 (5 bases). This CDR3 is built from 13 residues. V dropped 1 base and J dropped 6 bases, with 7 bases sitting between them. Germline V CDR1 and CDR2: SGDLS, YYNGEE. The CDR3 is CASSVSSSGELFF. The CDR3 DNA follows: TGTGCCAGCAGCGTATCTAGCTCCGGGGAGCTGTTTTTT.

This clonotype has more than one count but fewer than ten. This chain links TRBV12-3 or TRBV12-4 with TRBJ2-5, with D perhaps given as TRBD1 or TRBD2 (5 bases each). The CDR3 is made up of 13 amino acids. V was shortened by 6 bases and J by 7 bases, with 15 bases between the two germline ends. The CDR3 region has the DNA TGTGCCAGCAGCGGAGGACAACCCGGGACCCAGTACTTC. It codes for CASSGGQPGTQYF.

The CDR3 loop reads CASSPPGREGQPQHF. The DNA for the CDR3 is TGTGCCAGCTCACCACCGGGGAGGGAGGGACAGCCCCAGCATTTT. The J gene is TRBJ1-5, the V gene TRBV18; no clear D. CDR1 is KGHSH and CDR2 is LQKENI in the germline V gene. V was trimmed by 0 bases and J by 7 bases, leaving 13 bases between them. This CDR3 is built from 15 residues.

The V call is TRBV28, the J call TRBJ1-2, with 7 nucleotides matching TRBD1. V lost 7 bases, J lost 4 bases, and 15 bases stayed unmatched. The germline V gene has CDR1 MDHEN and CDR2 SYDVKM. This CDR3 spans 16 amino acids. The CDR3 region has the DNA TGTGCCAGCAAGACAGATATCCCAAGGGGGCCCTATGGCTACACCTTC. As protein: CASKTDIPRGPYGYTF.

This clonotype was recorded many times. The junction departs from the called germline gene at one end, perhaps through a read error. This rearrangement joins TRBV5-1 to TRBJ1-1; perhaps TRBD1 as D (6 bases). Germline V CDR1 and CDR2: SGHRS, YFSETQ. CDR3 length equals 14 residues. CDR3: CASSLVGQNTEAFF. CDR3 in DNA: TGTGCCAGCAGCTTAGTGGGACAGAACACTGAAGCTTTCTTT.

The V call is TRBV5-5, the J call TRBJ2-5; perhaps D is TRBD1 or TRBD2 (5 bases each). This CDR3 comprises 12 residues. The V gene lost 5 bases and the J gene lost 4 bases, with 9 bases spanning the gap. The germline V gene encodes CDR1 SGHKS and CDR2 YYEKEE (reference sequence). Here the CDR3 reads CASSWDAETQYF. The CDR3 DNA reads TGTGCCAGCAGTTGGGACGCAGAGACCCAGTACTTC.

In nucleotides, the CDR3 is TGCGCCAGCAGCGAGGGGAACACCGGGGAGCTGTTTTTT. It is translated as CASSEGNTGELFF. The rearrangement joins TRBV5-1 to TRBJ2-2; possibly TRBD2 for D (5 bases). V was cut by 4 bases and J by 1 base, with 5 bases left in between. CDR3 length: 13 amino acids. Germline-derived CDR1 and CDR2 are SGHRS and YFSETQ.

This clonotype turned up a few times. The chain is built from TRBV29-1 and TRBJ2-5, with D hard to call. Trimming took 0 bases from V and 5 from J, leaving 7 bases between them. The CDR3 contains 12 residues. Germline values: CDR1 SQVTM, CDR2 ANQGSEA. The CDR3 nucleotides are TGCAGCGTTGAAGAGGCTGGTGAGACCCAGTACTTC. Translation: CSVEEAGETQYF. The variable domain in full, with the rest retrieved from reference TRBV29-1 and TRBJ2-5, is SAVISQKPSRDICQRGTSLTIQCQVDSQVTMMFWYRQQPGQSLTLIATANQGSEATYESGFVIDKFPISRPNLTFSTLTVSNMSPEDSSIYLCSVEEAGETQYFGPGTRLLVL.

This chain connects TRBV7-2 to TRBJ2-7, with D possibly called TRBD1 or TRBD2 (5 bases each). In germline, CDR1 is SGHTA, CDR2 FQGNSA. Trimming stripped 5 bases from V and 6 bases from J, with 17 bases between. The CDR3 loop spans 14 amino acids. CDR3 sequence reads: CASSEGDRPLEQYF. In DNA form, the CDR3 reads TGTGCCAGCAGCGAAGGGGACCGACCTCTCGAGCAGTACTTC.

The rearrangement links TRBV11-2 to TRBJ2-7, with 9 bases identical to TRBD1. There are 15 residues in the CDR3. V trimming: 5 bases; J trimming: 5 bases; junction bases outside the gene matches: 10. CDR1 and CDR2 (germline): SGHAT, FQNNGV. This chain's CDR3 is CASSKTGGAFNEQYF. Here the CDR3 DNA reads TGTGCCAGCAGCAAAACAGGGGGCGCTTTTAACGAGCAGTACTTC.

CDR3 in amino acids: CASSSGISGANVLTF. The CDR3 DNA is TGTGCCAGCAGCTCCGGCATCTCTGGGGCCAACGTCCTGACTTTC. J is TRBJ2-6 and V is TRBV11-2; unclear D gene. Per the germline V gene, CDR1 is SGHAT and CDR2 is FQNNGV. Trimming removed 4 bases at V and 0 bases at J, with 7 bases between. The CDR3 covers 15 residues.

V and J are TRBV27 and TRBJ1-6, with TRBD1 as a possible D gene (5 bases). Germline V CDR1 and CDR2: MNHEY, SMNVEV (reference sequence). CDR3 size: 18 residues. Trimming shortened V by 6 bases and J by 0 bases, and 18 bases separated the two germline ends. CDR3 sequence (DNA): TGTGCCAGCAGACCCGGGACCGGTGATCTCTCCTATAATTCACCCCTCCACTTT. This translates into CASRPGTGDLSYNSPLHF.

The CDR3 reads CASRRQGAPGNSPLHF. The CDR3 DNA reads TGTGCCAGCAGGAGACAGGGGGCGCCTGGGAATTCACCCCTCCACTTT. J is TRBJ1-6 and V is TRBV28; the match to TRBD1 covers 10 bases. CDR1 is MDHEN and CDR2 is SYDVKM in the germline V gene. The J segment lost 7 bases and the V segment lost 6 bases, leaving 9 bases of the junction unmatched. This CDR3 has 16 residues.

This chain uses TRBV5-1 with TRBJ2-5; unclear D gene. Germline lookup yields CDR1 SGHRS and CDR2 YFSETQ. There are 13 residues in the CDR3. The V gene lost 8 bases and the J gene lost 0 bases, with 11 bases spanning the gap. CDR3 bases: TGCGCCAGTGCGCTCGCGAACCAAGAGACCCAGTACTTC. This gives the protein CASALANQETQYF.

Only a few counts were recorded for this clonotype. The genes are TRBV5-1 and TRBJ1-1; 9 nucleotides match TRBD1. Trimming at V came to 4 bases and at J to 1 base, leaving 8 bases not matched to a gene. CDR3 length: 16 amino acids. Germline V gives CDR1 SGHRS, CDR2 YFSETQ. For the CDR3, the DNA is TGCGCCAGCAGCACGGGACAGGGTCAGAGGAACACTGAAGCTTTCTTT. Its translation is CASSTGQGQRNTEAFF.

This clonotype appeared many times. The genes are TRBV7-2 and TRBJ2-7; D may be TRBD2 (6 bases). The CDR3 is 15 residues long. Germline-derived CDR1 and CDR2 are SGHTA and FQGNSA. Trimming stripped 4 bases from V and 3 bases from J, with 16 bases between. As DNA, the CDR3 is TGTGCCAGCAGCTCCGCGGGACTCCGGAGCTACGAGCAGTACTTC. It is translated as CASSSAGLRSYEQYF.

The chain couples TRBV20-1 to TRBJ2-1, with 11 bases aligning to TRBD2. This CDR3 is 17 amino acids long. The germline CDR1 and CDR2 sequences are DFQATT and SNEGSKA (reference sequence). V trimming: 0 bases; J trimming: 6 bases; junction bases outside the gene matches: 10. The CDR3 bases are TGCAGTGCTAGAGATAAATCCTCTGGGACTAGCGGCAATGAGCAGTTCTTC. It codes for CSARDKSSGTSGNEQFF.

The rearrangement links TRBV20-1 to TRBJ2-5; D ambiguous. This CDR3 is built from 13 residues. Germline assignment: CDR1 DFQATT and CDR2 SNEGSKA (reference sequence). V was pared by 1 base and J by 1 base, with 7 bases between. CDR3: CSARANGQETQYF. As DNA, the CDR3 is TGCAGTGCTAGAGCCAACGGCCAAGAGACCCAGTACTTC.